This entry lists 16 T cell receptor beta chains sequenced from one sample in a study of blood T cell repertoires in COVID-19 (TCRdb year 2020). Preparation of the library involved the immunoSEQ multiplex PCR assay. TCRdb mirrors the immuneACCESS table, restricted to in-frame sequences. Some clones are absent from its copies; in checked studies, under half trace to an unresolved V gene, and the reason for the others is unknown. For this sample there are 95,000 or so clones; 79% appear just once. The ten largest clones take up around a sixth of the sample. Sequenced material: peripheral blood. The receptors shown here come from an elderly woman with active or convalescent COVID-19.

The V and J genes are TRBV14 and TRBJ2-1; the D gene is possibly TRBD1 (6 bases). The CDR3 runs 15 residues. With 4 bases removed from V and 5 bases from J, the gap between germline ends came to 15 bases. The germline gives CDR1 SGHDN, CDR2 FVKESK. The CDR3, as DNA: TGTGCCAGCAGCCCCATCGGGACAAGAAACAATGAGCAGTTCTTC. Encoded protein: CASSPIGTRNNEQFF.

CDR3 bases: TGTGCCAGCGAGGCCGACAGAAACTATGGCTACACCTTC. This codes for CASEADRNYGYTF. The V gene is TRBV28, the J gene TRBJ1-2; a weak D match, TRBD1 (5 bases). This CDR3 is 13 amino acids long. The germline CDR1 and CDR2 sequences are MDHEN and SYDVKM. V shed 8 bases and J shed 2 bases, with 12 bases lying between them.

The chain carries TRBV6-5 and TRBJ2-1; 8 positions agree with TRBD2. The germline V gene encodes CDR1 MNHEY and CDR2 SVGAGI. V trimming: 6 bases; J trimming: 4 bases; junction bases outside the gene matches: 8. The CDR3 spans 15 residues. The CDR3: CASSSGLAAYNEQFF. CDR3 DNA sequence: TGTGCCAGCAGCTCCGGACTAGCAGCTTACAATGAGCAGTTCTTC.

This chain uses TRBV24-1 with TRBJ2-5; the D gene is possibly TRBD1 (6 bases). The CDR3 has 15 residues. Germline V CDR1 and CDR2: KGHDR, SFDVKD. V was clipped by 4 bases and J by 4 bases, with 15 bases between them. The CDR3 DNA follows: TGTGCCACCAGTGAGTCCTCAGGGGCGGGAGAGACCCAGTACTTC. Translated, it gives CATSESSGAGETQYF.

The rearrangement uses TRBV5-6 and TRBJ2-2; a possible D gene is TRBD2 (6 bases). CDR3 length equals 17 residues. Germline CDR1 SGHDT, CDR2 YYEEEE. V was shortened by 3 bases and J by 1 base, with 16 bases between the two germline ends. The CDR3 DNA reads as TGTGCCAGCAGCTGGGGCCTAGGGCGGGAGAACACCGGGGAGCTGTTTTTT. This encodes CASSWGLGRENTGELFF.

This rearrangement joins TRBV9 to TRBJ2-1, with D tentatively TRBD1 (5 bases). The CDR3 is 13 amino acids. Germline lookup yields CDR1 SGDLS and CDR2 YYNGEE. V lost 3 bases, J lost 6 bases, and 10 bases lay in between. The CDR3 region is CASSDRQSNEQFF. The CDR3 DNA follows: TGTGCCAGCAGCGATAGACAGTCCAATGAGCAGTTCTTC.

V is TRBV7-9 and J is TRBJ1-2, with D uncertain. This CDR3 contains 16 residues. V was clipped by 5 bases and J by 3 bases, with 19 bases between them. Per the germline V gene, CDR1 is SEHNR and CDR2 is FQNEAQ (reference sequence). CDR3 in amino acids: CASSMLRSSRDYGYTF. In DNA form, the CDR3 reads TGTGCCAGCAGCATGTTGAGGTCTTCTCGCGACTATGGCTACACCTTC.

This sequence joins TRBV9 and TRBJ2-2; TRBD1 agrees at 7 bases. This CDR3 contains 16 residues. The trim removed 5 bases at V and 3 bases at J, leaving 10 bases unmatched. The V gene's germline CDR1 is SGDLS and CDR2 YYNGEE. The CDR3: CASSFLDRVDTGELFF. The DNA for the CDR3 is TGTGCCAGCAGTTTCTTAGACAGGGTGGACACCGGGGAGCTGTTTTTT.

The chain is built from TRBV5-1 and TRBJ2-1; 10 positions match TRBD2. This CDR3 comprises 16 residues. In germline, CDR1 is SGHRS, CDR2 YFSETQ. Trimming at V came to 5 bases and at J to 0 bases, leaving 5 bases not matched to a gene. In DNA, the CDR3 is TGCGCCAGCAGACCGGGACTAGCGTTCTCCTACAATGAGCAGTTCTTC. It translates to CASRPGLAFSYNEQFF.

The chain carries TRBV29-1 and TRBJ2-5; 8 positions agree with TRBD2. Trimming removed 4 bases from V and 1 base from J; junction bases left unmatched: 14. The length of the CDR3 is 17 residues. Germline V gene sequence: CDR1 SQVTM, CDR2 ANQGSEA. The CDR3 loop reads CSVAAGGAPGGQETQYF. CDR3 DNA sequence: TGCAGCGTTGCGGCGGGGGGCGCCCCGGGAGGCCAAGAGACCCAGTACTTC.

V gene TRBV6-5 combines with J gene TRBJ1-5, with 10 bases identical to TRBD1. Germline trimming cut 2 bases from V and 6 bases from J; bases unmatched to any gene: 4. The length of the CDR3 is 15 residues. Germline-derived CDR1 and CDR2 are MNHEY and SVGAGI. CDR3 DNA: TGTGCCAGCAGTTACGGGACAGGGGCTTCTCAGCCCCAGCATTTT. It specifies CASSYGTGASQPQHF.

The DNA of the CDR3 is TGTGCCAGTAGTACACAGGGAGTTAAAAACATTCAGTACTTC. It yields the protein CASSTQGVKNIQYF. The chain combines TRBV19 with TRBJ2-4, with D possibly being TRBD1 (6 bases). Germline V CDR1 and CDR2: LNHDA, SQIVND (reference sequence). This CDR3 contains 14 residues. V gave up 4 bases and J gave up 4 bases, with 11 bases separating them.

This chain joins TRBV7-3 and TRBJ2-2; D is perhaps TRBD2 (6 bases). The CDR3 consists of 16 residues. Germline V CDR1 and CDR2: SGHTA, FQGTGA. V dropped 1 base and J dropped 3 bases, with 12 bases sitting between them. The CDR3 region is CASSLMSASDTGELFF. The DNA of the CDR3 is TGTGCCAGCAGCTTAATGTCGGCTAGCGACACCGGGGAGCTGTTTTTT.

The J gene is TRBJ1-3, the V gene TRBV5-4; the D gene is possibly TRBD1 (5 bases). The V and J ends lost 4 bases and 0 bases respectively, with 11 bases between them. Looked up from germline, CDR1 is SGHNT and CDR2 is YYREEE (reference sequence). CDR3 length equals 15 residues. For the CDR3, the DNA is TGTGCCAGCAGCGGGGGGTGGGGCTCTGGAAACACCATATATTTT. This gives the protein CASSGGWGSGNTIYF.

Worth noting for this clone: One end of the junction does not line up with germline, which may come from a read error. The rearrangement links TRBV5-1 to TRBJ2-1; no clear D gene. The CDR3 extends over 13 amino acids. Per germline, CDR1 SGHRS and CDR2 YFSETQ. In DNA, the CDR3 is TGTGCCAGCAGCTTGGTAGTCCACAATGAGCAGTTCTTC. Its protein is CASSLVVHNEQFF.

This clone was observed a few times. Mismatch with germline at one junction end may stem from a read error. The chain employs TRBV5-1 and TRBJ1-1; 7 bases fit TRBD1. Germline V gives CDR1 SGHRS, CDR2 YFSETQ. This CDR3 region has 16 residues. This CDR3 is CASSLGGGFGNTEAFF. In nucleotides, the CDR3 is TGTGCCAGCAGCTTGGGAGGGGGCTTTGGGAACACTGAAGCTTTCTTT.